This is a list of T cell receptor beta chains from one sample in a study of blood T cell repertoires in COVID-19. Profiled with immunoSEQ multiplex PCR; TCRdb holds only in-frame clones, not every one. The data hold 90,000 to 150,000 clones, with around 88% observed a single time. The specimen sequenced was peripheral blood. These receptors were obtained from a human donor with acute or convalescent COVID-19. The donor label of this sample is uncertain. CDR3s include the opening cysteine and the closing phenylalanine or tryptophan. Fields, in order: J gene, V gene, D gene, clone size, CDR3 protein, CDR3 DNA. The D gene is left open where the match is weak. Clone sizes are given selectively: once, few, many, or a class where the clone is expanded.

>TRBJ2-7|TRBV11-2|TRBD2|NA
CASSKDRMGLGRPEQYF
TGTGCCAGCAGCAAGGATAGGATGGGACTAGGGAGGCCCGAGCAGTACTTC
>TRBJ1-3|TRBV15|NA|NA
CATSRVKFAVDGNTIYF
TGTGCCACCAGCAGAGTTAAGTTTGCGGTGGATGGAAACACCATATATTTT
>TRBJ1-5|TRBV30|NA|NA
CAWSAFPGVNQPQHF
TGTGCCTGGAGCGCATTCCCAGGGGTAAATCAGCCCCAGCATTTT
>TRBJ1-1|TRBV3-1/TRBV3-2|NA|NA
CASSQRDRGNEAFF
TGTGCCAGCAGCCAACGGGACCGGGGGAATGAAGCTTTCTTT
>TRBJ1-2|TRBV9|TRBD1|NA
CASSVNRQGKYGYTF
TGTGCCAGCAGCGTAAACCGACAGGGGAAATATGGCTACACCTTC
>TRBJ1-1|TRBV3-1/TRBV3-2|NA|NA
CASSSREGNTEAFF
TGTGCCAGCAGCTCAAGGGAGGGGAACACTGAAGCTTTCTTT
>TRBJ2-7|TRBV28|TRBD2|NA
CASSIGGSGDFSFYEQYF
TGTGCCAGCAGTATCGGGGGTAGCGGGGACTTCAGCTTCTACGAGCAGTACTTC
>TRBJ2-7|TRBV10-3|NA|NA
CAISESGGPSYEQYF
TGTGCCATCAGTGAGTCCGGGGGTCCCAGCTACGAGCAGTACTTC
>TRBJ2-6|TRBV13|TRBD1|NA
CASSDVAGGRTGANVLTF
TGTGCCAGCAGCGACGTAGCAGGGGGTCGGACTGGGGCCAACGTCCTGACTTTC
>TRBJ2-1|TRBV4-3|TRBD2|few
CASSQPGGPEGYNEQFF
TGCGCCAGCAGTCAGCCGGGGGGGCCAGAGGGCTACAATGAGCAGTTCTTC
>TRBJ1-3|TRBV7-8|TRBD1|NA
CASSSQFGGQGNTIYF
TGTGCCAGCAGCTCTCAATTTGGGGGACAGGGAAACACCATATATTTT
>TRBJ2-7|TRBV5-4|NA|NA
CASSLAPGEYYEQYF
TGTGCCAGCAGCTTGGCACCGGGGGAGTACTACGAGCAGTACTTC